The clone carrying this TCR beta chain has a handful of counts. What it binds is unknown. The data are from a study of cytomegalovirus exposure and HLA in healthy donors. Study conclusions and caveats: The listing of fewer than 200 TCR beta chains classed them as cytomegalovirus-associated. In vitro work confirmed that three CMV-associated chains recognize CMV antigens.

CDR1 is SGHRS and CDR2 is YFSETQ in the germline V gene. The CDR3 extends over 15 amino acids. Trimming took 4 bases from V and 8 from J, leaving 16 bases between them. The protocol was immunoSEQ multiplex PCR, while the TCRdb copy is restricted to in-frame clones and leaves out a portion. The data contain some 120,000 clones, 70% to 90% of them seen just once; the ten biggest clones take up 1.5% to 2%. This TCR derives from a woman aged 18-29 years in good health and CMV-seronegative. The rearrangement uses TRBV5-1 and TRBJ1-6, with a possible D match to TRBD1 (5 bases). The material sequenced was PBMCs. The CDR3 sequence is CASSGQGLMDSPLHF. CDR3 nucleotide sequence: TGCGCCAGCAGCGGGCAGGGTCTTATGGATTCACCCCTCCACTTT.